This T cell receptor beta chain was captured by sequencing in a study of CD8 T cells in ankylosing spondylitis. The J segment lost 8 bases and the V segment lost 4 bases, leaving 9 bases of the junction unmatched. Germline CDR1 reads SGHTA; CDR2 reads FQGNSA. This CDR3 region has 15 residues. TCRdb called the 5' RACE reads again in MiXCR, with one record for every CDR3 protein. The sample carries roughly 400,000 distinct CDR3 sequences, 20% to 25% recorded once. A word on this clonotype: Its specificity is unknown.

Study-wide findings and caveats: CD8+ by phenotype, disease-linked clones were relatively rare in peripheral blood. Reportedly, significant enrichment of disease-linked clones occurred in matched ankylosing spondylitis synovial fluid. There was a TCR beta motif, made of several highly homologous variants, that appeared characteristic of ankylosing spondylitis blood.

V is TRBV7-2 and J is TRBJ2-1, with TRBD1 matching 9 bases. The receptor was isolated from a male donor with ankylosing spondylitis. Sequences were obtained from blood, either unsorted or a sorted T cell fraction (not recorded which). The CDR3 reads CASSSQGANPDEQFF. Here the CDR3 DNA reads TGTGCCAGCAGCTCACAGGGGGCTAACCCGGATGAGCAGTTCTTC.